This T cell receptor (beta chain) comes out of a study of cytomegalovirus exposure and HLA in healthy donors. Study outcomes and limitations: The authors enumerated over 150 TCR beta chains as linked to cytomegalovirus. Researchers reported that a few CMV-associated chains were confirmed in vitro as CMV antigen-specific. Cytomegalovirus status, reportedly, was diagnosed with high specificity and sensitivity by the classifier.

Only in-frame clones appear in the TCRdb table, and some are missing; sequencing was by immunoSEQ multiplex PCR. The sample contains approximately 270,000 clones, around 87% of which appear only once. In the case of this clone: Its cognate antigen is unknown.

The sequence came from a woman aged 18-29 years in good health and CMV-seronegative. The specimen sequenced was PBMCs.

In DNA, the CDR3 is TGTGCCAGCAGTCCGGGACAGTCCCCCTATGGCTACACCTTC. Translated, it gives CASSPGQSPYGYTF. The chain has TRBV2 and TRBJ1-2, with 7 bases fitting TRBD1. From germline, CDR1 is SNHLY and CDR2 FYNNEI. The CDR3 spans 14 residues. Unmatched junction bases numbered 7, after V lost 5 bases and J lost 4 bases.